This paragraph reports one T cell receptor beta chain. These data come from a study of blood T cell repertoires in COVID-19. Study-wide background: The United States, Italy and Spain provided the acute and convalescent COVID-19 samples. T cells, B-cell-depleted T cells, or PBMCs supplied cDNA or gDNA.

Trimming left V 6 bases short and J 6 bases short, with 14 bases between. Germline loops: CDR1 MNHEY, CDR2 SVGAGI. This CDR3 comprises 13 residues. Study processing details: Using reference gene primer amplification, nucleated cell counts were estimated. Some clones are missing from TCRdb's copy, which holds only in-frame ones; the method was immunoSEQ multiplex PCR. V and J calls plus clone size are reproduced from that table; the DNA served to infer D and trimming. The data show tens of thousands of clones, approximately 90% seen once. Source material: peripheral blood. V usage is TRBV6-5 and J usage is TRBJ1-1; TRBD1 is a possible D gene (6 bases). This receptor was obtained from a woman of 80 years or more with acute or convalescent COVID-19. The CDR3 nucleotides read TGTGCCAGCAGCCGAAACAGGGTTCCTGAAGCTTTCTTT. Translating it yields CASSRNRVPEAFF.